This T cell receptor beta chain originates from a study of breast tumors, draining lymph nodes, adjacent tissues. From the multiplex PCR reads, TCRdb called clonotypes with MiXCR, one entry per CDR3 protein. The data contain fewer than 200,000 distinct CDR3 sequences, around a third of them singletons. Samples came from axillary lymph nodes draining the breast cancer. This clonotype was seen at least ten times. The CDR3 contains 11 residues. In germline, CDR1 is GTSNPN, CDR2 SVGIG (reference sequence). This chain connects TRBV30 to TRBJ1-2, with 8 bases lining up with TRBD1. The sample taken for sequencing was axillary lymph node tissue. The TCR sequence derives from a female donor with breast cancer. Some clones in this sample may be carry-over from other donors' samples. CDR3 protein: CALDRGPGYTF. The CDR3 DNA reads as TGTGCGCTTGACAGGGGTCCTGGCTACACCTTC.